This TCR beta chain came from a study of T cell responses to AZD1222 COVID-19 vaccine. The study's findings and limits: Spike regions recognized by vaccine-associated CD4 TCRs spanned the protein, led by 160-218 and 743-854. Females made up more of the donors, who were largely white British, and clonal diversity may have come out too low.

This CDR3 has 14 residues. V shed 6 bases and J 4 bases; nucleotides not matched to a gene: 4. Germline values: CDR1 MDHEN, CDR2 SYDVKM. Turning to this clone: Its specificity is not known.

Data came from immunoSEQ multiplex PCR; TCRdb stores just in-frame clones and leaves some out. The sample shows some 120,000 clones, 88% of them seen only once. The source of this sequence is an adult in good health. This chain links TRBV28 with TRBJ1-3, with TRBD1 matching 9 bases. The starting material was peripheral blood, obtained on day 0 of AZD1222 vaccination. CDR3 in DNA: TGTGCCAGCAGGGACAGGGGACGGGGAAACACCATATATTTT. It yields the protein CASRDRGRGNTIYF. Using reference TRBV28 and TRBJ1-3 for the parts outside the CDR3, the full variable domain is DVKVTQSSRYLVKRTGEKVFLECVQDMDHENMFWYRQDPGLGLRLIYFSYDVKMKEKGDIPEGYSVSREKKERFSLILESASTNQTSMYLCASRDRGRGNTIYFGEGSWLTVV.